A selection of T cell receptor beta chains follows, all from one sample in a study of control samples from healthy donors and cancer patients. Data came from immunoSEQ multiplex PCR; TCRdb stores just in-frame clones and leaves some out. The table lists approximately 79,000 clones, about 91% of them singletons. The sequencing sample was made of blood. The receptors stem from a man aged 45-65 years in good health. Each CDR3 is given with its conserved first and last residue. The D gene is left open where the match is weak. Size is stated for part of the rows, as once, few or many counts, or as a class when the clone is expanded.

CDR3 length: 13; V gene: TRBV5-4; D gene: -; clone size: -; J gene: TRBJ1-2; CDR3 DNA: TGTGCCAGCAGCGCAGGGTCTAACTATGGCTACACCTTC; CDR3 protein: CASSAGSNYGYTF
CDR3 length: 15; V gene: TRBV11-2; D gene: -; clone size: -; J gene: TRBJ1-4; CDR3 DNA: TGTGCCAGCAGCTTAGATTTGAGGAGCAGTGAAAAACTGTTTTTT; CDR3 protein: CASSLDLRSSEKLFF
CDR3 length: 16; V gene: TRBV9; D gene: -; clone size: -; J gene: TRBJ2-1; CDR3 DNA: TGTGCCAGCAGCGTAGAGGTACGAGGGTGGGACAATGAGCAGTTCTTC; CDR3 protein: CASSVEVRGWDNEQFF
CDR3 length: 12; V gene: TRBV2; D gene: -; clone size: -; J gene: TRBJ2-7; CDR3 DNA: TGTGCCAGCCGAAGCAGCGTCTACGAGCAGTACTTC; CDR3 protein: CASRSSVYEQYF
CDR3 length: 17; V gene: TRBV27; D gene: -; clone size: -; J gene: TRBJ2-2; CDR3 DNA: TGTGCCAGCAGTTTGCTCGGGCCAATACTCAACACCGGGGAGCTGTTTTTT; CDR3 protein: CASSLLGPILNTGELFF
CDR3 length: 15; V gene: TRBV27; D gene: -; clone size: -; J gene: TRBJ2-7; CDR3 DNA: TGTGCCAGCAGCCTACTAGAGGGGGTGGAAAACGAGCAGTACTTC; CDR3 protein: CASSLLEGVENEQYF
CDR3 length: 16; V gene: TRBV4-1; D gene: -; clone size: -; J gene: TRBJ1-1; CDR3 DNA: TGCGCCAGCAGATTAGGGCCCTCACCCCCGAACACTGAAGCTTTCTTT; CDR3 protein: CASRLGPSPPNTEAFF
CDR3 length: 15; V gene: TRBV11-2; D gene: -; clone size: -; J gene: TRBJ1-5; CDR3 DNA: TGTGCCAGCAGCCCCTCGTCGCAGAGCAATCAGCCCCAGCATTTT; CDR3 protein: CASSPSSQSNQPQHF
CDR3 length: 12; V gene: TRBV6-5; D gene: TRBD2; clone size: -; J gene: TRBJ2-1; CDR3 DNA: TGTGCCAGCAGGACTGAGACTAGCAAGCAGTTCTTC; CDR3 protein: CASRTETSKQFF
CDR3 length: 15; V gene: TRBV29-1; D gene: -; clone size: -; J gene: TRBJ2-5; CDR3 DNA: TGCAGCGCCACGAGCCTGACAGGGCCGGAGGGGACCCAGTACTTC; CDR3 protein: CSATSLTGPEGTQYF
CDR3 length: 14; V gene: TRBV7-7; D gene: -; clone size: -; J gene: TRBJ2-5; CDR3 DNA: TGTGCTAGCGGCAGGGGAGGCCCCAGAGAGACCCAGTACTTC; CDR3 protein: CASGRGGPRETQYF
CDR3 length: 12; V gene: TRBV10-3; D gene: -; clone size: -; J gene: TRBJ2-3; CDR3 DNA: TGTGCCATCGCGGGCGAAGAAGATACGCAGTATTTT; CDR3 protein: CAIAGEEDTQYF
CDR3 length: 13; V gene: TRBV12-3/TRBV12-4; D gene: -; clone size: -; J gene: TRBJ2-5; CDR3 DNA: TGTGCCAGCAGTTTGGGCAGACAAGAGACCCAGTACTTC; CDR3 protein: CASSLGRQETQYF
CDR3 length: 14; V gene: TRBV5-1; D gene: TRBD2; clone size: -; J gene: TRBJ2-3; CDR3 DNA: TGCGCCAGCGGCCCGTGGGGAGGGACAGATACGCAGTATTTT; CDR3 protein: CASGPWGGTDTQYF
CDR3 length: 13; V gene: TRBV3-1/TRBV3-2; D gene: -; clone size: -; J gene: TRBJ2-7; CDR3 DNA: TGTGCCAGCTCCCGGCAGGGCTCCTACGAGCAGTACTTC; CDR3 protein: CASSRQGSYEQYF
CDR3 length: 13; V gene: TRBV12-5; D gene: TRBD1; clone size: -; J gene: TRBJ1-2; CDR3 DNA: TGTGCTAGTGGTATTGACAGGGGGAACGGCTACACCTTC; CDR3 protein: CASGIDRGNGYTF
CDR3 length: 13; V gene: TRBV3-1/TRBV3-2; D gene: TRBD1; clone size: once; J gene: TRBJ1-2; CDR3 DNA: TGTGCCAGCAGCGCGACAGGGTCGGGGGGCTACACCTTC; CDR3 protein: CASSATGSGGYTF
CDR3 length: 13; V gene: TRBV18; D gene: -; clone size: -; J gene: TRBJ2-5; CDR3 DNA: TGTGCCAGCTCAACGGACATCCAAGAGACCCAGTACTTC; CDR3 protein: CASSTDIQETQYF
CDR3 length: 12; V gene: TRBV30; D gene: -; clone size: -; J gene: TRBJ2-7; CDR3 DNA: TGTGCCTGGAGTCCCCAGGGCTACGAGCAGTACTTC; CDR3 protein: CAWSPQGYEQYF
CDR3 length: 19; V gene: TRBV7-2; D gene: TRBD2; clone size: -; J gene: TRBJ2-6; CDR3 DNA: TGTGCCAGCAGCTTAGAACTAGCGGGGGGGCTTACTGGGGCCAACGTCCTGACTTTC; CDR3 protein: CASSLELAGGLTGANVLTF
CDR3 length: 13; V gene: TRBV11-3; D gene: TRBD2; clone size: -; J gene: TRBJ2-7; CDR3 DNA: TGTGCCAGCAGCAACGGGAGGGACCACGAGCAGTACTTC; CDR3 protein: CASSNGRDHEQYF
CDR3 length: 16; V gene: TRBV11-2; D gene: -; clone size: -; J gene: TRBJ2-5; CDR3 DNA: TGTGCCAGCAGCTTAGGCTCCCACTCAGGGTTAGAGACCCAGTACTTC; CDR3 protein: CASSLGSHSGLETQYF
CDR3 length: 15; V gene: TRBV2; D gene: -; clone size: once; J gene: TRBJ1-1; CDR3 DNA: TGTGCCGGCGGAGCGGACAGTTGGAGGAACACTGAAGCTTTCTTT; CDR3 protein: CAGGADSWRNTEAFF
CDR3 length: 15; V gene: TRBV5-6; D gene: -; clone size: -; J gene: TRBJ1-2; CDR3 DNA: TGTGCCAGCAGCCCTTGGGGGGTGTCTTACTATGGCTACACCTTC; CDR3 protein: CASSPWGVSYYGYTF
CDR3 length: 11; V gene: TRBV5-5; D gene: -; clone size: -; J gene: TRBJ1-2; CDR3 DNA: TGTGCCAGCAGCTTGGCCTCTGGCTACACCTTC; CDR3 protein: CASSLASGYTF
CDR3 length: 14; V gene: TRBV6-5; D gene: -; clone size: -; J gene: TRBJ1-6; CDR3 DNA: TGTGCCAGCAGTTACGATTCGGGGAATTCACCCCTCCACTTT; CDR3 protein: CASSYDSGNSPLHF
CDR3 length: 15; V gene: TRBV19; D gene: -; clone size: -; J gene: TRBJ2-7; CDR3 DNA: TGTGCCAGTAGTATAGATTGGCAGGGACCCTACGAGCAGTACTTC; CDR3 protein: CASSIDWQGPYEQYF
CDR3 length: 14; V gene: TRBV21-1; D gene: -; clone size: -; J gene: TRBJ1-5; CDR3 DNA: TGTGCCAGCAGCCCAAAGAGTCTTTATCAGCCCCAGCATTTT; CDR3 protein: CASSPKSLYQPQHF
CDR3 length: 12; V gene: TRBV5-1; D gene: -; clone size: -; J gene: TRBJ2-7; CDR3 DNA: TGCGCCAGCAGGACAGGCTCCTACGAGCAGTACTTC; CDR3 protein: CASRTGSYEQYF
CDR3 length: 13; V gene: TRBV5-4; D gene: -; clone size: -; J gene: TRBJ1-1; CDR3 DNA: TGTGCCAGCAGCCCGTCTGGCGGGGTTGAAACTTTCTTT; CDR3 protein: CASSPSGGVETFF
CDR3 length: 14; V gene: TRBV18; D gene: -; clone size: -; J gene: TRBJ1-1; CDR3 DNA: TGTGCCAGCTCACCACCCGGAACAGGTCGGTCGGCTTTCTTT; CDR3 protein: CASSPPGTGRSAFF
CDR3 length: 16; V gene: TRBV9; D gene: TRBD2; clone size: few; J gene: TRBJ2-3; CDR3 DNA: TGTGCCAGCAGTGGCGGGGGGGCCGTCGGGGCAGATACGCAGTATTTT; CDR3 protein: CASSGGGAVGADTQYF
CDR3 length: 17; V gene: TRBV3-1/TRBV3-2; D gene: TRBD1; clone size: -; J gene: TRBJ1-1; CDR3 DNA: TGTGCCAGCAGCTTTACGCCCCGGGACAGGGCACACACTGAAGCTTTCTTT; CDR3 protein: CASSFTPRDRAHTEAFF
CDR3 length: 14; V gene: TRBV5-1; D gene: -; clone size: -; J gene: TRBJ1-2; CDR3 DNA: TGCGCCAGCAGCTTGGAGGGGACTAACTATGGCTACACCTTC; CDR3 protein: CASSLEGTNYGYTF
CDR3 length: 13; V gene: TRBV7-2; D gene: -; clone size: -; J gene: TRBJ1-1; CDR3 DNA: TGTGCCAGCAGCATGGCGGGGGGCACTGAAGCTTTCTTT; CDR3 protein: CASSMAGGTEAFF
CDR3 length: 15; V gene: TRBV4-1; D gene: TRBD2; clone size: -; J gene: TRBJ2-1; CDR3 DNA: TGCGCCAGCAGGATGAGCGGGGGGTCTTACAATGAGCAGTTCTTC; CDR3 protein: CASRMSGGSYNEQFF
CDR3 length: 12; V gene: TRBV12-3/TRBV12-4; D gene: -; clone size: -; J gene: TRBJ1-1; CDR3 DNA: TGTGCCAGCAGTTTGCCCTTCTTTCGAGCTTTCTTT; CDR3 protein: CASSLPFFRAFF
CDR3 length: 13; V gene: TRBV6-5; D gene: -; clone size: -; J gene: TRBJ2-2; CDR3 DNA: TGTGCCAGCAGACAAGCCAGCACCGGGGAGCTGTTTTTT; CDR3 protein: CASRQASTGELFF
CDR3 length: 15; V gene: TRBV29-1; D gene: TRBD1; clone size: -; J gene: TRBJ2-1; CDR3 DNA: TGCAGCGTTGAAGGGGGGGACAGGGTATACAATGAGCAGTTCTTC; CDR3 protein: CSVEGGDRVYNEQFF
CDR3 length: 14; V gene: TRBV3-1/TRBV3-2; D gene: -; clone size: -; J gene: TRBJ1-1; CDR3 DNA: TGTGCCAGCAGCCAAGAGGGGCGCCGCACTGAAGCTTTCTTT; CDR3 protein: CASSQEGRRTEAFF
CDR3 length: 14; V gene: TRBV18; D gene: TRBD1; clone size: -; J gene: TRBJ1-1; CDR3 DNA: TGTGCCAGCTCACCAGGGACAGATAACACTGAAGCTTTCTTT; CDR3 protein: CASSPGTDNTEAFF
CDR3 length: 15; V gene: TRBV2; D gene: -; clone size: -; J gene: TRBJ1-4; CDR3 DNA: TGTGCCAGCAGTGCCCAACGAGTCCCTAATGAAAAACTGTTTTTT; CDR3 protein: CASSAQRVPNEKLFF
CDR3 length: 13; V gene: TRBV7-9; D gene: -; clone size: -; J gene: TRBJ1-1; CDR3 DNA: TGTGCCAGCAGCTTATTCGAGAACACTGAAGCTTTCTTT; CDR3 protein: CASSLFENTEAFF
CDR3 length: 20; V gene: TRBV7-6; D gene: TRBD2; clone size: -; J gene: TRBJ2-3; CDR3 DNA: TGTGCCAGCAGCTTAGGGGCTAGCGGGGGGCTTTTCTCTAGCACAGATACGCAGTATTTT; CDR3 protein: CASSLGASGGLFSSTDTQYF
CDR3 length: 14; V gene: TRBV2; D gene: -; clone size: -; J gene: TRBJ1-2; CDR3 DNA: TGTGCCAGCATGCCGCGGGGTCCCCCCTATGGCTACACCTTC; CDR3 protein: CASMPRGPPYGYTF
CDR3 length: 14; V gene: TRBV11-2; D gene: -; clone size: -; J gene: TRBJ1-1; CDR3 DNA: TGTGCCAGCAGTTCTCTCAGGGGTGGAACTGAAGCTTTCTTT; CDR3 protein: CASSSLRGGTEAFF
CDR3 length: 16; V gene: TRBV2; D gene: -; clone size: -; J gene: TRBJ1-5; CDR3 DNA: TGTGCCAGCAGTTTACTTCAGGGTTATAGCAATCAGCCCCAGCATTTT; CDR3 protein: CASSLLQGYSNQPQHF
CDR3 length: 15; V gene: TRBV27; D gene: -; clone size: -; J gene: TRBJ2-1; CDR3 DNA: TGTGCCAGCAGAGGCGACTACAGAAGATACAATGAGCAGTTCTTC; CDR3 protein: CASRGDYRRYNEQFF
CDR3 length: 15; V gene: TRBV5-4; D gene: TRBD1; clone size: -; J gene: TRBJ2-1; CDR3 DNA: TGTGCCAGCAGCCCGGGACAGGACCGGCCAAATGAGCAGTTCTTC; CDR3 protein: CASSPGQDRPNEQFF
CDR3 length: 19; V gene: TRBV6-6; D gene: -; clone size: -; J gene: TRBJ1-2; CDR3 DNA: TGTGCCAGCAGCTCCCGGGGGGTATGGCGACGGACCTTTAACTATGGCTACACCTTC; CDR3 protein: CASSSRGVWRRTFNYGYTF
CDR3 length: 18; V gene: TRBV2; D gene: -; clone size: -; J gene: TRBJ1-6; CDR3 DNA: TGTGCCAGCAGTGAATTTTCAGGGAGGCAAGGGCTTAATTCACCCCTCCACTTT; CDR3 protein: CASSEFSGRQGLNSPLHF
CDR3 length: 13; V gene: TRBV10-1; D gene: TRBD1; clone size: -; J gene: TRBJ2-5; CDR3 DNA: TGCGCCAGCAGCGGACAGGAGCGGGAGACCCAGTACTTC; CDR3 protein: CASSGQERETQYF
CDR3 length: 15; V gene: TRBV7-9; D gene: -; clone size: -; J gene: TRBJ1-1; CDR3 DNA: TGTGCCAGCCGAACGCGGAGAGACTTGAACACTGAAGCTTTCTTT; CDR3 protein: CASRTRRDLNTEAFF
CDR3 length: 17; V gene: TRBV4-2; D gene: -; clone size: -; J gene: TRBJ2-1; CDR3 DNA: TGTGCCAGCAGCCAAGACCCGGGGTTAAGCTCCTACAATGAGCAGTTCTTC; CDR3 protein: CASSQDPGLSSYNEQFF
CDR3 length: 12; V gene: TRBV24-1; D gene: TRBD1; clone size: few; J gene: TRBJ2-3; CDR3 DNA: TGTGCCACAGGGACAGGGGGTTTTACGCAGTATTTT; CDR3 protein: CATGTGGFTQYF